The 14 T cell receptor beta chains below come from one sample, sequenced in a study of T-cell reconstitution after alpha-beta-depleted transplantation in children. Their cognate antigens are unknown. During its preparation, the TCRbeta library received unique molecular identifiers. TCRdb re-called the PCR reads with MiXCR, one entry per CDR3 protein. The sample has some 300,000 distinct CDR3 sequences, about 7.3% seen once; the top ten hold 9.1%. Notes on the study in general: The main origin of T-cell counts and diversity one year after transplant was newly produced T cells.

The sequencing here drew on peripheral blood, taken 360 days after TCRalphabeta/CD19-depleted stem cell transplant. The receptors come from a female patient between 2 and 15 years old who had a stem cell transplant for Fanconi anemia, so the T cells may come from the graft donor.

This clonotype was seen repeatedly, ten times or more. J is TRBJ1-2 and V is TRBV12-3 or TRBV12-4, with TRBD1 identical over 7 bases. This CDR3 spans 14 amino acids. V lost 3 bases and J lost 4; bases outside the gene matches: 5. CDR3 protein: CASSLGQPFYGYTF. CDR3 DNA sequence: TGTGCCAGCAGTTTGGGACAGCCTTTCTATGGCTACACCTTC.

The sample holds many counts of this clonotype. The chain joins TRBV12-3 or TRBV12-4 to TRBJ1-1; 8 bases are a match to TRBD1. There are 14 residues in the CDR3. The V gene end was trimmed by 5 bases and the J gene end by 4 bases; junction bases not matched to a gene: 6. CDR3: CASSIHTGGTEAFF. CDR3 nucleotides: TGTGCCAGCAGTATCCACACAGGGGGCACTGAAGCTTTCTTT.

This clonotype was seen a handful of times. The chain is built from TRBV5-1 and TRBJ2-3; 7 nucleotides match TRBD1. The CDR3 totals 20 residues. The germline gives CDR1 SGHRS, CDR2 YFSETQ. V trimming: 1 base; J trimming: 0 bases; junction bases outside the gene matches: 17. CDR3 in DNA: TGCGCCAGCAGCTTGACGATCAAACCGGGACAGACTACTAGCACAGATACGCAGTATTTT. Protein sequence: CASSLTIKPGQTTSTDTQYF.

This clonotype was counted many times. This chain links TRBV6-5 with TRBJ2-3; tentative D call: TRBD2 (6 bases). Trimming left V 2 bases short and J 1 base short, with 10 bases between. Germline-derived CDR1 and CDR2 are MNHEY and SVGAGI. The length of the CDR3 is 15 residues. The CDR3 is CASSYQPSGTDTQYF. The CDR3 region has the DNA TGTGCCAGCAGTTACCAGCCTAGCGGCACAGATACGCAGTATTTT.

In this sample, this clonotype turned up many times. V gene TRBV6-4 combines with J gene TRBJ2-1; TRBD2 agrees at 9 bases. V was clipped by 2 bases and J by 11 bases; unmatched bases: 4. The CDR3 runs to 13 residues. Germline CDR1 MRHNA, CDR2 SNTAGT. The CDR3 is CASSDLAGLKQFF. The CDR3 DNA sequence: TGTGCCAGCAGTGACCTAGCGGGGTTGAAGCAGTTCTTC.

Ten or more counts support this clonotype. This chain connects TRBV29-1 to TRBJ2-7, with D perhaps matching TRBD1 (6 bases). The V end was cut by 6 bases, the J end by 0 bases, with 12 bases between. Germline V gene sequence: CDR1 SQVTM, CDR2 ANQGSEA. There are 13 residues in the CDR3. The chain's CDR3 is CSVRDIPSYEQYF. CDR3 nucleotides: TGCAGCGTCCGGGACATCCCCTCCTACGAGCAGTACTTC.

This clonotype was seen at least ten times. The V call is TRBV11-2, the J call TRBJ2-7; 8 bases fit TRBD1. Per germline, CDR1 SGHAT and CDR2 FQNNGV. The ends lost 4 bases at V and 3 bases at J; junction bases unmatched: 8. The CDR3 covers 15 residues. The CDR3, as DNA: TGTGCCAGCAGCTGGACCGGGACAGGACACTACGAGCAGTACTTC. Encoded protein: CASSWTGTGHYEQYF.

This clonotype was counted at least ten times. The chain employs TRBV10-3 and TRBJ2-3; no definite D call. The germline CDR1 and CDR2 sequences are ENHRY and SYGVKD. Trimming left V 4 bases short and J 0 bases short, with 11 bases between. This CDR3 is 15 amino acids long. The CDR3 protein is CAISVDFSSTDTQYF. CDR3 coding DNA: TGTGCCATCAGTGTAGACTTTTCTAGCACAGATACGCAGTATTTT.

The sample holds many counts of this clonotype. The V call is TRBV11-2, the J call TRBJ2-1; D is unresolved. With 0 bases removed from V and 5 bases from J, the gap between germline ends came to 26 bases. The CDR3 runs 20 residues. Per the germline V gene, CDR1 is SGHAT and CDR2 is FQNNGV. CDR3 amino acids: CASSLEVPVSYRTGHNEQFF. CDR3 nucleotides: TGTGCCAGCAGCTTAGAGGTCCCGGTCAGCTACAGAACCGGTCACAATGAGCAGTTCTTC.

This clonotype appeared a few times. V is TRBV7-8 and J is TRBJ2-7; the match to TRBD2 covers 9 bases. From germline, CDR1 is SGHVS and CDR2 FQNEAQ. Trimming at V came to 1 base and at J to 3 bases, leaving 4 bases not matched to a gene. CDR3 length equals 15 residues. As DNA, the CDR3 is TGTGCCAGCAGCTTAGTAGGGACTAGCAGCTACGAGCAGTACTTC. This translates into CASSLVGTSSYEQYF.

The rearrangement uses TRBV20-1 and TRBJ1-2; TRBD1 is a possible D gene (5 bases). This CDR3 region has 14 residues. Germline lookup yields CDR1 DFQATT and CDR2 SNEGSKA (reference sequence). Trimming took 5 bases from V and 2 from J, leaving 15 bases between them. CDR3: CSAASGTLNYGYTF. For the CDR3, the DNA is TGCAGTGCTGCTTCCGGGACCTTAAACTATGGCTACACCTTC.

This clonotype was recorded a few times. The chain joins TRBV2 to TRBJ2-1, with D uncertain. The germline V gene has CDR1 SNHLY and CDR2 FYNNEI. CDR3 size: 16 residues. The V gene lost 6 bases and the J gene lost 0 bases, with 15 bases spanning the gap. CDR3: CASSLLGMGSYNEQFF. CDR3 DNA: TGTGCCAGCAGCCTCCTGGGAATGGGCTCCTACAATGAGCAGTTCTTC.

This clonotype was found a few times. This rearrangement joins TRBV20-1 to TRBJ2-7; 9 nucleotides align to TRBD2. The CDR3 length is 15 residues. Germline V gives CDR1 DFQATT, CDR2 SNEGSKA (reference sequence). J gave up 2 bases and V 6 bases, and 11 bases lay outside the gene matches. CDR3 DNA: TGCAGTGCGGGGGCCCTAGCGGGGCTGACCTACGAGCAGTACTTC. Translating it yields CSAGALAGLTYEQYF.

The chain couples TRBV7-3 to TRBJ2-2; TRBD2 matches 7 bases. Unmatched junction bases numbered 9, after V lost 0 bases and J lost 5 bases. The CDR3 is 17 residues long. Germline V CDR1 and CDR2: SGHTA, FQGTGA. CDR3 coding DNA: TGTGCCAGCAGCTTAACGAACCAGCGGGGTATTACCGGGGAGCTGTTTTTT. Encoded protein: CASSLTNQRGITGELFF.